This T cell receptor (beta chain) came from a study of blood T cells in healthy people across ages. Study-wide background: About one barcoded beta molecule was captured per two T cells (by template switching).

This clonotype was picked up a small number of times. Its antigen is currently unknown. It was with a sample-barcoded 5' primer and a J-beta primer mix that a second PCR of about 6 to 12 cycles was run. Via MiXCR, TCRdb re-called the 5' RACE reads, giving one row per CDR3 protein. Seen here are 1.5 million or so distinct CDR3 sequences, roughly two fifths observed once, and the top ten hold less than 5%. CDR1 and CDR2 (germline): SQVTM, ANQGSEA. This CDR3 has 16 residues. V lost 1 base, J lost 5 bases, and 17 bases lay in between. Study conclusions and caveats: One million T cells yielded diversity estimates that were considered underestimates.

The chain couples TRBV29-1 to TRBJ2-2; perhaps TRBD2 as D (6 bases). Sample: blood. The origin of this receptor is a woman aged 18-30 years in good health. In nucleotides, the CDR3 is TGCAGCGTTGAAGGACCCTCGGGAGTAAGGACCGGGGAGCTGTTTTTT. Protein product: CSVEGPSGVRTGELFF.